The 2 T cell receptor beta chains reported below all come from one sample, sequenced in a study of T-cell memory formation after mild COVID-19. Using its own MiXCR run on the 5' RACE reads, TCRdb lists one record per CDR3 protein. The sample includes about 390,000 distinct CDR3 sequences, roughly 20% of them seen just once. The sample was PBMCs or a T cell subset sorted from them (not recorded which). The receptors here all came from an adult woman who had mild COVID-19 (a few samples of this study predate the infection). Cell type and time point are not known.

This clonotype was detected ten times or more. The CDR3 reads CASSPLLPGANVLTF. The CDR3 DNA reads TGTGCCAGCAGCCCCCTATTGCCTGGGGCCAACGTCCTGACTTTC. The rearrangement joins TRBV7-6 to TRBJ2-6; D unresolved. Trimming pared 5 bases from V and 2 bases from J, leaving 10 bases between. The CDR3 loop spans 15 amino acids. The germline V gene encodes CDR1 SGHVS and CDR2 FNYEAQ.

This clonotype was observed many times. The rearrangement uses TRBV3-1 and TRBJ2-2; D is undetermined. Trimming took off 1 base at V and 3 bases at J, with 6 bases between the two ends. The CDR3 is made up of 14 amino acids. The germline gives CDR1 LGHDT, CDR2 YNNKEL (reference sequence). Here the CDR3 DNA reads TGTGCCAGCAGCCAAGCGGGCTACACCGGGGAGCTGTTTTTT. Amino acid sequence: CASSQAGYTGELFF.